The rows below give T cell receptor beta chains drawn from one sample of a study of blood T cells in healthy people across ages. TCRdb called the 5' RACE reads again in MiXCR, with one record for every CDR3 protein. The sample yields fewer than 1.5 million distinct CDR3 sequences, around two fifths seen once. The sample taken for sequencing was blood. Every receptor here comes from a woman aged 18 to 35 in good health. Both conserved end residues are part of each CDR3. A D gene is named only where the DNA matches it firmly. Expanded clones get a size class; other rows say once, few or many, or leave the size out.

j_call clone_size d_call v_call cdr3_aa cdr3_nt
TRBJ1-1 few NA TRBV20-1 CSARGVGGDTEAFF TGCAGTGCTAGGGGTGTAGGGGGGGACACTGAAGCTTTCTTT
TRBJ1-1 few NA TRBV27 CASSLSGVMNTEAFF TGTGCCAGCAGTTTATCGGGCGTAATGAACACTGAAGCTTTCTTT
TRBJ1-2 few NA TRBV20-1 CSARDPGQPYGYTF TGCAGTGCTAGAGATCCCGGACAGCCCTATGGCTACACCTTC
TRBJ2-1 NA NA TRBV18 CASSPPPGFDEQFF TGTGCCAGCTCACCACCTCCGGGTTTTGATGAGCAGTTCTTC
TRBJ1-1 few NA TRBV7-2 CASSAGSVNTEAFF TGTGCCAGCAGCGCAGGGTCCGTGAACACTGAAGCTTTCTTT
TRBJ1-6 NA NA TRBV5-1 CASSAGTKGSPLHF TGCGCCAGCAGCGCCGGGACTAAGGGTTCACCCCTCCACTTT
TRBJ1-2 NA NA TRBV2 CASSEGGMDGYTF TGTGCCAGCAGTGAAGGAGGAATGGATGGCTACACCTTC
TRBJ2-3 few TRBD2 TRBV11-1 CASSFLRSLAGLTDTQYF TGTGCCAGCAGCTTTCTTAGGTCCCTAGCGGGCCTCACAGATACGCAGTATTTT
TRBJ2-7 NA TRBD1 TRBV7-9 CASSTTGTGGYEQYF TGTGCCAGCAGCACTACCGGGACAGGGGGCTACGAGCAGTACTTC
TRBJ2-7 NA NA TRBV5-1 CASSPRTADYEQYF TGCGCCAGCAGCCCGAGGACAGCAGACTACGAGCAGTACTTC
TRBJ2-1 NA NA TRBV20-1 CSAGGGELYEQFF TGCAGTGCTGGTGGGGGTGAACTCTATGAGCAGTTCTTC
TRBJ1-2 NA NA TRBV21-1 CASSSGRDRGSLACGYTF TGTGCCAGCAGCTCCGGTAGGGACAGGGGTTCCCTCGCGTGCGGCTACACCTTC
TRBJ2-7 NA NA TRBV27 CASSPGGASYEQYF TGTGCCAGCAGCCCTGGGGGGGCCTCCTACGAGCAGTACTTC
TRBJ1-5 NA TRBD1 TRBV4-1 CASSRYQDRGEKRQTQHF TGCGCCAGCAGCCGATACCAGGACAGGGGGGAAAAGAGACAGACCCAGCATTTT
TRBJ2-3 NA NA TRBV9 CASSEPGVGNTDTQYF TGTGCCAGCAGCGAACCCGGGGTAGGGAACACAGATACGCAGTATTTT
TRBJ1-1 NA NA TRBV12-3/TRBV12-4 CASSLNKNTEAFF TGTGCCAGCAGTTTGAACAAGAACACTGAAGCTTTCTTT
TRBJ2-7 many NA TRBV2 CASSEDSYAQYF TGTGCCAGCAGTGAGGATAGCTACGCGCAGTACTTC
TRBJ1-1 NA NA TRBV9 CASSVASNTEAFF TGTGCCAGCAGCGTAGCCAGCAACACTGAAGCTTTCTTT
TRBJ2-7 NA NA TRBV20-1 CSATTGTRFYEQYF TGCAGTGCCACAACCGGGACGCGATTCTACGAGCAGTACTTC
TRBJ2-1 NA TRBD2 TRBV12-3/TRBV12-4 CASSLGTSGLWVHEQFF TGTGCCAGCAGTTTAGGGACTAGCGGGCTCTGGGTCCATGAGCAGTTCTTC
TRBJ2-7 NA TRBD1 TRBV2 CASYLDRAYEQYF TGTGCCAGTTACTTAGACAGGGCCTACGAGCAGTACTTC
TRBJ1-1 NA NA TRBV6-1 CASSEALRNTEAFF TGTGCCAGCAGTGAAGCGCTGCGGAACACTGAAGCTTTCTTT
TRBJ1-1 few NA TRBV9 CASSVGVVSNTEAFF TGTGCCAGCAGCGTAGGCGTAGTCTCGAACACTGAAGCTTTCTTT
TRBJ2-7 NA NA TRBV29-1 CSVEDWTNEQYF TGCAGCGTTGAGGACTGGACCAATGAGCAGTACTTC
TRBJ1-2 once TRBD1 TRBV5-1 CASSLESLNTGANIYGYTF TGCGCCAGCAGCTTGGAATCCCTAAACACAGGGGCGAATATCTATGGCTACACCTTC
TRBJ2-1 few NA TRBV6-5 CASSFDRMEQFF TGTGCCAGCAGTTTTGACAGGATGGAGCAGTTCTTC
TRBJ1-1 NA NA TRBV27 CASSPSPANTEAFF TGTGCCAGCAGTCCCTCGCCGGCGAACACTGAAGCTTTCTTT
TRBJ1-1 NA NA TRBV6-2/TRBV6-3 CASRTVPLGEAFF TGTGCCAGCCGGACAGTTCCACTGGGTGAAGCTTTCTTT
TRBJ2-7 few TRBD2 TRBV29-1 CSVRLAGGTYEQYF TGCAGCGTGCGACTAGCGGGGGGAACCTACGAGCAGTACTTC
TRBJ2-7 NA TRBD2 TRBV28 CASSFSGLAGYEQYF TGTGCCAGCAGTTTCTCTGGACTAGCCGGCTACGAGCAGTACTTC
TRBJ1-3 NA NA TRBV20-1 CSARDGRTPSGNTIYF TGCAGTGCTAGAGATGGCCGGACCCCGTCTGGAAACACCATATATTTT
TRBJ2-7 many TRBD2 TRBV20-1 CSASPQAGLGYEQYF TGCAGTGCTAGTCCACAAGCGGGACTAGGCTACGAGCAGTACTTC
TRBJ1-4 NA TRBD1 TRBV12-3/TRBV12-4 CASSPNRGGNEKLFF TGTGCCAGCAGTCCAAACAGGGGGGGTAATGAAAAACTGTTTTTT
TRBJ2-7 NA NA TRBV10-3 CAIRDVYEQYF TGTGCCATCAGGGATGTCTACGAGCAGTACTTC
TRBJ2-3 NA NA TRBV12-3/TRBV12-4 CASSLEGPPNTDTQYF TGTGCCAGCAGTTTAGAGGGTCCCCCAAACACAGATACGCAGTATTTT
TRBJ2-5 NA TRBD1 TRBV2 CASSQGQASAGETQYF TGTGCCAGCAGTCAGGGACAGGCCTCTGCGGGGGAGACCCAGTACTTC
TRBJ2-3 once TRBD2 TRBV9 CASSPGTSGGPGDTQYF TGTGCCAGCAGCCCAGGCACTAGCGGGGGCCCGGGAGATACGCAGTATTTT
TRBJ2-6 few NA TRBV2 CASSESSSGANVLTF TGTGCCAGCAGTGAATCCTCCTCTGGGGCCAACGTCCTGACTTTC
TRBJ2-2 few NA TRBV14 CASSQDRGQVTGELFF TGTGCCAGCAGCCAAGATCGGGGGCAGGTCACCGGGGAGCTGTTTTTT
TRBJ2-7 NA NA TRBV6-1 CASSEKRGARDEQYF TGTGCCAGCAGTGAGAAGAGGGGGGCCAGGGACGAGCAGTACTTC
TRBJ2-2 NA TRBD2 TRBV4-1 CASSQGTSGRAITGELFF TGCGCCAGCAGCCAAGGGACTAGCGGGAGGGCCATAACCGGGGAGCTGTTTTTT
TRBJ2-5 few TRBD2 TRBV27 CASRDVAGAKGQYF TGTGCCAGCAGGGACGTGGCGGGAGCTAAGGGCCAGTACTTC
TRBJ2-1 NA NA TRBV7-2 CASSLAWGAYNEQFF TGTGCCAGCAGCTTAGCGTGGGGGGCCTACAATGAGCAGTTCTTC
TRBJ2-3 NA TRBD2 TRBV5-1 CASSPGSGASTDTQYF TGCGCCAGCAGCCCAGGTAGCGGGGCCAGCACAGATACGCAGTATTTT
TRBJ2-7 few NA TRBV20-1 CSAPSGTVINEQYF TGCAGTGCTCCGAGCGGGACAGTGATCAACGAGCAGTACTTC